The rows below give T cell receptor beta chains drawn from one sample of a study of cytomegalovirus exposure and HLA in healthy donors. Repertoires were generated with immunoSEQ multiplex PCR, while TCRdb's copy carries only in-frame clones and drops some. The repertoire includes around 170,000 clones, about 80% of them detected once, and 0.69% sits in the top ten. Source material: PBMCs. The receptors were sampled from a woman in her thirties or forties in good health and CMV-seronegative. Each CDR3 is given with its conserved first and last residue. The D gene is left open where the match is weak. Rows give clone size only sometimes, using once, few, many, or a class for an expanded clone.

cdr3_aa | cdr3_nt | d_call | cdr3_length | j_call | v_call | clone_size
CASSLGVVAGEAFF | TGCGCCAGCAGCTTGGGGGTCGTTGCGGGGGAAGCTTTCTTT | . | 14 | TRBJ1-1 | TRBV5-1 | .
CASSAAGPDYEQYF | TGTGCCAGCTCTGCCGCAGGACCCGACTACGAGCAGTACTTC | . | 14 | TRBJ2-7 | TRBV2 | .
CASSLASGRALTDTQYF | TGTGCCAGCAGCTTGGCTAGCGGGAGGGCCCTAACAGATACGCAGTATTTT | TRBD2 | 17 | TRBJ2-3 | TRBV7-6 | .
CASSQGSVAGGNTYEQFF | TGTGCCAGCAGCCAAGGATCAGTAGCGGGGGGTAATACATATGAGCAGTTCTTC | TRBD2 | 18 | TRBJ2-1 | TRBV4-2 | .
CASSTGLSVPDNEQFF | TGCGCCAGCAGCACGGGACTATCAGTCCCGGACAATGAGCAGTTCTTC | TRBD2 | 16 | TRBJ2-1 | TRBV5-1 | .
CSSSSSPGRGTGELFF | TGTTCCAGCAGCTCTAGCCCCGGGAGGGGGACCGGGGAGCTGTTTTTT | TRBD2 | 16 | TRBJ2-2 | TRBV7-9 | .
CASSPQGNTEAFF | TGTGCCAGCTCACCCCAGGGGAACACTGAAGCTTTCTTT | . | 13 | TRBJ1-1 | TRBV18 | once
CASSSRDNNEQFF | TGTGCCAGCAGCTCCCGGGACAACAATGAGCAGTTCTTC | . | 13 | TRBJ2-1 | TRBV5-4 | .
CASSYGLGGDTQYF | TGTGCCAGCAGTTACGGACTAGGGGGGGATACGCAGTATTTT | . | 14 | TRBJ2-3 | TRBV6-5 | .
CASNRGTGELFF | TGTGCCAGCAACAGGGGCACCGGGGAGCTGTTTTTT | TRBD1 | 12 | TRBJ2-2 | TRBV25-1 | .
CASSYSAVQETQYF | TGTGCCAGCAGTTACAGCGCGGTACAAGAGACCCAGTACTTC | . | 14 | TRBJ2-5 | TRBV6-6 | .
CASSLSADGRRVGYTF | TGTGCCAGCAGCTTGTCAGCTGACGGAAGGAGGGTTGGCTACACCTTC | . | 16 | TRBJ1-2 | TRBV5-5 | .
CAWSVTGGGYEQYF | TGTGCCTGGAGTGTAACGGGAGGGGGGTACGAGCAGTACTTC | TRBD2 | 14 | TRBJ2-7 | TRBV30 | .
CASSLSSGSYNEQFF | TGTGCCAGCAGCTTATCGAGCGGCTCCTACAATGAGCAGTTCTTC | . | 15 | TRBJ2-1 | TRBV11-2 | .
CASSQTRRTQYF | TGTGCCAGCAGTCAGACTAGAAGGACGCAGTATTTT | . | 12 | TRBJ2-3 | TRBV6-5 | .
CASSPPASGIYEQFF | TGTGCCAGCAGCCCCCCCGCTAGCGGGATCTATGAGCAGTTCTTC | TRBD2 | 15 | TRBJ2-1 | TRBV7-9 | .
CAWSLGSGTGGGKLFF | TGTGCCTGGAGTCTGGGCAGCGGGACAGGGGGGGGAAAACTGTTTTTT | TRBD1 | 16 | TRBJ1-4 | TRBV30 | .
CASSLAASGGDTQYF | TGTGCCAGCAGCTTGGCCGCTAGCGGGGGGGATACGCAGTATTTT | TRBD2 | 15 | TRBJ2-3 | TRBV5-4 | .
CASSYGGQRQETQYF | TGTGCCAGCAGCTACGGAGGACAGCGACAAGAGACCCAGTACTTC | . | 15 | TRBJ2-5 | TRBV5-4 | once
CASSVETGINEQFF | TGTGCCAGCAGCGTTGAAACAGGAATCAATGAGCAGTTCTTC | . | 14 | TRBJ2-1 | TRBV2 | .
CATSRPPVRRANYEQYF | TGTGCCACCAGCAGACCCCCGGTGAGGAGAGCCAACTACGAGCAGTACTTC | . | 17 | TRBJ2-7 | TRBV15 | .
CASSTGTGGETQYF | TGCGCCAGCAGCACTGGGACAGGGGGGGAGACCCAGTACTTC | TRBD1 | 14 | TRBJ2-5 | TRBV5-1 | .
CATSRDRGTYGYTF | TGTGCCACCAGCAGAGACAGGGGGACCTATGGCTACACCTTC | TRBD1 | 14 | TRBJ1-2 | TRBV15 | .
CSALNTEAFF | TGCAGCGCTTTGAACACTGAAGCTTTCTTT | . | 10 | TRBJ1-1 | TRBV29-1 | .
CASSVAGWAEAFF | TGTGCCAGCAGTGTGGCGGGGTGGGCTGAAGCTTTCTTT | . | 13 | TRBJ1-1 | TRBV6-1 | .
CASSSFVEWSGQPQHF | TGTGCCAGTAGTTCTTTTGTTGAGTGGTCGGGTCAGCCCCAGCATTTT | . | 16 | TRBJ1-5 | TRBV19 | .
CAINTGLPSVKQFF | TGTGCCATCAACACGGGACTCCCTTCGGTTAAGCAGTTCTTC | . | 14 | TRBJ2-1 | TRBV28 | .
CAWSAGGASGSYEQYF | TGTGCCTGGAGTGCTGGCGGGGCTAGCGGGAGCTACGAGCAGTACTTC | TRBD2 | 16 | TRBJ2-7 | TRBV30 | .
CASSPGGASTDTQYF | TGTGCCAGCAGCCCCGGGGGTGCTAGCACAGATACGCAGTATTTT | . | 15 | TRBJ2-3 | TRBV6-5 | .
CASSPGTSRNSYNEQFF | TGTGCCAGCAGCCCCGGGACTAGCCGAAACTCCTACAATGAGCAGTTCTTC | TRBD2 | 17 | TRBJ2-1 | TRBV5-4 | .
CASSPNRAQETQYF | TGTGCCAGCAGCCCTAACAGGGCTCAAGAGACCCAGTACTTC | . | 14 | TRBJ2-5 | TRBV11-2 | .
CASSPTSGRGNEQFF | TGTGCCAGTAGCCCGACTAGCGGGAGGGGTAATGAGCAGTTCTTC | TRBD2 | 15 | TRBJ2-1 | TRBV19 | .
CAWSVPGLAGGRWQYF | TGTGCCTGGAGTGTACCAGGACTAGCGGGGGGGCGCTGGCAGTACTTC | TRBD2 | 16 | TRBJ2-5 | TRBV30 | .
CASMGAVPDTQYF | TGTGCCAGCATGGGAGCCGTACCAGATACGCAGTATTTT | . | 13 | TRBJ2-3 | TRBV13 | .
CSSSLDLAGTEAFF | TGTTCCAGCAGCTTAGACCTCGCCGGCACTGAAGCTTTCTTT | . | 14 | TRBJ1-1 | TRBV7-9 | few
CASSQDPVDEQFF | TGCGCCAGCAGCCAAGATCCAGTCGATGAGCAGTTCTTC | . | 13 | TRBJ2-1 | TRBV4-1 | .
CASSSGTRPPNEQFF | TGTGCCAGCAGTTCTGGGACTAGGCCTCCAAATGAGCAGTTCTTC | TRBD2 | 15 | TRBJ2-1 | TRBV7-3 | .
CASSRSGGPSTDTQYF | TGTGCCAGCAGCAGATCCGGCGGGCCCAGCACAGATACGCAGTATTTT | . | 16 | TRBJ2-3 | TRBV9 | .
CATRPSGRGYSGGANVLTF | TGTGCCACCAGGCCCTCTGGCAGGGGGTATTCGGGCGGGGCCAACGTCCTGACTTTC | TRBD1 | 19 | TRBJ2-6 | TRBV15 | .
CSVEERPEGDGETNEKLFF | TGCAGCGTTGAAGAAAGGCCCGAGGGGGATGGAGAGACTAATGAAAAACTGTTTTTT | . | 19 | TRBJ1-4 | TRBV29-1 | .
CASSDSSYEQYF | TGCGCCAGCAGTGACAGCTCCTACGAGCAGTACTTC | . | 12 | TRBJ2-7 | TRBV10-1 | .
CASSPDSHNEQFF | TGTGCCAGCAGCCCGGACAGCCACAATGAGCAGTTCTTC | . | 13 | TRBJ2-1 | TRBV5-8 | .
CASSDLSQTEEETQYF | TGTGCCAGCAGTGACCTTAGTCAGACAGAGGAGGAGACCCAGTACTTC | . | 16 | TRBJ2-5 | TRBV2 | once
CAWRPGQQIYTNYGYTF | TGTGCCTGGAGACCGGGACAGCAAATTTATACTAACTATGGCTACACCTTC | TRBD1 | 17 | TRBJ1-2 | TRBV30 | .
CASSLGLAGFDGELFF | TGTGCCAGCAGCTTGGGACTAGCGGGGTTCGACGGGGAGCTGTTTTTT | TRBD2 | 16 | TRBJ2-2 | TRBV11-2 | .
CASEDRGSYEQYF | TGTGCCAGCGAAGACAGGGGATCCTACGAGCAGTACTTC | TRBD1 | 13 | TRBJ2-7 | TRBV6-6 | .
CASSLGGGTGAKGEQFF | TGTGCCAGCAGCTTAGGGGGGGGGACAGGGGCCAAGGGTGAGCAGTTCTTC | TRBD1 | 17 | TRBJ2-1 | TRBV7-6 | .
CASSIVPGTEAFF | TGTGCCAGTAGTATAGTTCCGGGCACTGAAGCTTTCTTT | . | 13 | TRBJ1-1 | TRBV19 | few
CASNTGGASGELFF | TGTGCCAGCAATACAGGGGGCGCGAGCGGGGAGCTGTTTTTT | TRBD1 | 14 | TRBJ2-2 | TRBV6-5 | .
CASSFTGGSNQPQHF | TGTGCCAGCAGTTTTACGGGGGGTAGCAATCAGCCCCAGCATTTT | . | 15 | TRBJ1-5 | TRBV28 | .
CASSSGTYYEQYF | TGTGCCAGCAGTTCCGGGACTTACTACGAGCAGTACTTC | . | 13 | TRBJ2-7 | TRBV27 | .
CASSEGSDEQYF | TGTGCCAGCAGTGAGGGTAGCGACGAGCAGTACTTC | . | 12 | TRBJ2-7 | TRBV2 | .
CAWAPGYEQYF | TGTGCCTGGGCCCCCGGCTACGAGCAGTACTTC | . | 11 | TRBJ2-7 | TRBV30 | .
CASSRGRTNEKLFF | TGTGCCAGCTCACGGGGCAGAACTAATGAAAAACTGTTTTTT | . | 14 | TRBJ1-4 | TRBV18 | .
CASSPTGDVGQPQHF | TGTGCCAGCAGCCCCACAGGGGATGTCGGACAGCCCCAGCATTTT | TRBD1 | 15 | TRBJ1-5 | TRBV6-5 | .
CASSLGGVPSEQYF | TGTGCCAGCAGCTTGGGAGGCGTACCGTCCGAGCAGTACTTC | . | 14 | TRBJ2-7 | TRBV5-6 | .
CASITSGSYNEQFF | TGCGCCAGTATTACTAGCGGGTCCTACAATGAGCAGTTCTTC | TRBD2 | 14 | TRBJ2-1 | TRBV10-1 | .
CASSYRGDRGSEAFF | TGTGCCAGCAGTTACCGAGGGGACAGGGGGAGTGAAGCTTTCTTT | TRBD1 | 15 | TRBJ1-1 | TRBV6-5 | .
CASSSAGGGTGELFF | TGTGCCAGCAGTTCAGCAGGGGGCGGAACCGGGGAGCTGTTTTTT | TRBD1 | 15 | TRBJ2-2 | TRBV6-6 | .
CASSYWESSYEQYF | TGTGCCAGCAGTTACTGGGAGAGCTCCTACGAGCAGTACTTC | . | 14 | TRBJ2-7 | TRBV6-5 | .